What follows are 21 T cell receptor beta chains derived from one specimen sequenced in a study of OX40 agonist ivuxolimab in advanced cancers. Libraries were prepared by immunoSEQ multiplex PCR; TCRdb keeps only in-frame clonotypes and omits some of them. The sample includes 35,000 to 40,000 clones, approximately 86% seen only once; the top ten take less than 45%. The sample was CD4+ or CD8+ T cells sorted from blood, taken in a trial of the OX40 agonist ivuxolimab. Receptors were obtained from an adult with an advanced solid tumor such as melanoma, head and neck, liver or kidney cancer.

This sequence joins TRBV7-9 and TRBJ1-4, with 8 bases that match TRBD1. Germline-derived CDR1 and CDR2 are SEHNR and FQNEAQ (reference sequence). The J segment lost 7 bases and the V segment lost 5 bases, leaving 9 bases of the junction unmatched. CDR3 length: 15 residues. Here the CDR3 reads CASSGDGTGSEKLFF. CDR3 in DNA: TGTGCCAGCAGCGGAGATGGGACAGGATCTGAAAAACTGTTTTTT.

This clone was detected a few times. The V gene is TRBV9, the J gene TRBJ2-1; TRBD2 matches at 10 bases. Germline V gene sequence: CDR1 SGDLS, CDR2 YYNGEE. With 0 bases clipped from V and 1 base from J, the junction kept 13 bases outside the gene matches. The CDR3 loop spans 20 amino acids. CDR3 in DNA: TGTGCCAGCAGCGTAGCTTTGTCTAGCGGGAGAGGAGGATCCTACAATGAGCAGTTCTTC. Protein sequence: CASSVALSSGRGGSYNEQFF.

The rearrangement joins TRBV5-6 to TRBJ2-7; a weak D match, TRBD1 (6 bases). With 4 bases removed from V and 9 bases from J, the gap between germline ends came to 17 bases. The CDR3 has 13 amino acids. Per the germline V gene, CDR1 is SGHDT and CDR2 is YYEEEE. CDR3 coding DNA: TGTGCCAGCAGCCCCGGGACACCCTTGGCGCAGTACTTC. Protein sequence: CASSPGTPLAQYF.

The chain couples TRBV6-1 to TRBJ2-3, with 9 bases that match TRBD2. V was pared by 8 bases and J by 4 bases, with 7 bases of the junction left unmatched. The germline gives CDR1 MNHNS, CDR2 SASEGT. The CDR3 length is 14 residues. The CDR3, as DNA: TGTGCCAGCGAGGGCGGGGGGGTCTCAGATACGCAGTATTTT. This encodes CASEGGGVSDTQYF.

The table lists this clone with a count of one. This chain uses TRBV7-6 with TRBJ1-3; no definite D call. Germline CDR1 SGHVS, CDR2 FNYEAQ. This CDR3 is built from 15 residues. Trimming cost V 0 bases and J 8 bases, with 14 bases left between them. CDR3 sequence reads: CASSLAPVGDDTIYF. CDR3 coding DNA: TGTGCCAGCAGCTTAGCGCCAGTTGGTGACGACACCATATATTTT.

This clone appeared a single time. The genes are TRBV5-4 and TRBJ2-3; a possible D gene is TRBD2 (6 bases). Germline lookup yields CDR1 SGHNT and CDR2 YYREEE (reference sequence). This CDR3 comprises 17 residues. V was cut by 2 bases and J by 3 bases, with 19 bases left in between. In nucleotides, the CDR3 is TGTGCCAGCAGCTTCCCCGGGGTGAGCGGGCCTACAGATACGCAGTATTTT. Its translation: CASSFPGVSGPTDTQYF.

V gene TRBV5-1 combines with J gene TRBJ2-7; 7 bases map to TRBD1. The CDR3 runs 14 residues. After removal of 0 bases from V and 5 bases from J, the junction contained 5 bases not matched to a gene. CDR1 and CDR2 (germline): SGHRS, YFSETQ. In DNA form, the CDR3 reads TGCGCCAGCAGCTTGGTCCCCGACAGGGACGAGCAGTACTTC. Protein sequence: CASSLVPDRDEQYF. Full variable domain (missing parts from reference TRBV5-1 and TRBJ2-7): KAGVTQTPRYLIKTRGQQVTLSCSPISGHRSVSWYQQTPGQGLQFLFEYFSETQRNKGNFPGRFSGRQFSNSRSEMNVSTLELGDSALYLCASSLVPDRDEQYFGPGTRLTVT.

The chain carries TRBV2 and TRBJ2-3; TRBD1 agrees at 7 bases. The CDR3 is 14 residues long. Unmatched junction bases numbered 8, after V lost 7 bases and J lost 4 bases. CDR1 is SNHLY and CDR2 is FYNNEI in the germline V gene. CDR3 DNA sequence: TGTGCCAGCATCTCCTCGACAGGGCCAGATACGCAGTATTTT. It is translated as CASISSTGPDTQYF.

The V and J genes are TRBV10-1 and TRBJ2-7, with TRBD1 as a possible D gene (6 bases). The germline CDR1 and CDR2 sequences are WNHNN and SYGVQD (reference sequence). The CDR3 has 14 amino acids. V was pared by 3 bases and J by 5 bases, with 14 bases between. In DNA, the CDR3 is TGCGCCAGCAGTGAACAGGGTTTATTCCACGAGCAGTACTTC. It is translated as CASSEQGLFHEQYF.

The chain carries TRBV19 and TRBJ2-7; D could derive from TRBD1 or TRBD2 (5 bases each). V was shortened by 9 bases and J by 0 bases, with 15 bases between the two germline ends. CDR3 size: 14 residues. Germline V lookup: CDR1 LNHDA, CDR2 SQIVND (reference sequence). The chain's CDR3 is CARGRRTDSYEQYF. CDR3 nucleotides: TGTGCCAGGGGGCGGAGGACGGACTCCTACGAGCAGTACTTC. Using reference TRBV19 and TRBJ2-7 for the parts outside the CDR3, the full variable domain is DGGITQSPKYLFRKEGQNVTLSCEQNLNHDAMYWYRQDPGQGLRLIYYSQIVNDFQKGDIAEGYSVSREKKESFPLTVTSAQKNPTAFYLCARGRRTDSYEQYFGPGTRLTVT.

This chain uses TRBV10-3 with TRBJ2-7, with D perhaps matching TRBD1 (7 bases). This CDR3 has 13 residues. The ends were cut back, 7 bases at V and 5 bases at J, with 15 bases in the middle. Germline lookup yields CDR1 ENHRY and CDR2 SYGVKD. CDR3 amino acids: CAIMRSGGHEQYF. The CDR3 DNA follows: TGTGCCATCATGAGGTCAGGGGGGCACGAGCAGTACTTC.

CDR3 nucleotide sequence: TGTGCCAGCTCAACCCAAGACAGATCGGAGCAGTACTTC. Translated: CASSTQDRSEQYF. V usage is TRBV18 and J usage is TRBJ2-7; maybe TRBD1 (5 bases). Germline-derived CDR1 and CDR2 are KGHSH and LQKENI. The CDR3 is 13 amino acids. V shed 5 bases and J shed 7 bases, with 15 bases lying between them.

The CDR3 sequence: CASSRSLLRSGTGAYEQYF. The CDR3 DNA is TGTGCCAGCAGCCGAAGTCTCCTCCGAAGTGGGACAGGGGCCTACGAGCAGTACTTC. The chain recombines TRBV4-2 with TRBJ2-7, with 10 bases identical to TRBD1. The CDR3 has 19 amino acids. The germline CDR1 and CDR2 sequences are LGHNA and YNFKEQ. V lost 4 bases and J lost 2; bases outside the gene matches: 17.

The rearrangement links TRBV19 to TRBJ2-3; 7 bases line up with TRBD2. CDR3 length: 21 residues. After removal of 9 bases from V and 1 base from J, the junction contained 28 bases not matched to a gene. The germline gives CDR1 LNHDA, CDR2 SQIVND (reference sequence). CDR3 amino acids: CASHIRGGRPSFTLRTDTQYF. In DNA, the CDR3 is TGTGCCAGCCACATCCGGGGCGGGAGACCTTCTTTTACCCTTCGCACAGATACGCAGTATTTT.

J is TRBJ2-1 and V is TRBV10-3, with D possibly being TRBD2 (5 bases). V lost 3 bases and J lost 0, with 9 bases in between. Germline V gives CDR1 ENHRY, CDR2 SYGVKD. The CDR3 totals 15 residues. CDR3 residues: CAISDSRGSYNEQFF. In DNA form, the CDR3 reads TGTGCCATCAGTGATTCACGGGGCTCCTACAATGAGCAGTTCTTC.

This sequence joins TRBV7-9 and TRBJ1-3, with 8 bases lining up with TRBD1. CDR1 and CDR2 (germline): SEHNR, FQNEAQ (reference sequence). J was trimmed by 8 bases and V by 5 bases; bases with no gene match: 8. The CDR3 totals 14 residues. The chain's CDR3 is CASSLRQGSDTIYF. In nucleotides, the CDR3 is TGTGCCAGCAGCCTGAGACAGGGGAGTGACACCATATATTTT.

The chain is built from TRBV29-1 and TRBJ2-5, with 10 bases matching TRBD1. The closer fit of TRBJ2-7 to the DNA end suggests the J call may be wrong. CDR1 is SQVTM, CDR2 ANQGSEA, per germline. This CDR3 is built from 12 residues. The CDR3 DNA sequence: TGCAGCGCCCGGACAGGGGGCTACGAGCAGTACTTC. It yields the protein CSARTGGYEQYF.

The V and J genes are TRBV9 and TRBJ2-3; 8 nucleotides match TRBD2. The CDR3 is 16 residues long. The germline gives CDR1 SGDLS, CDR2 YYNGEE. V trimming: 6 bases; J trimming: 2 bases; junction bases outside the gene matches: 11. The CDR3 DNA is TGTGCCAGCACCTCGGGGGGCGGGAGGATCACAGATACGCAGTATTTT. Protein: CASTSGGGRITDTQYF.

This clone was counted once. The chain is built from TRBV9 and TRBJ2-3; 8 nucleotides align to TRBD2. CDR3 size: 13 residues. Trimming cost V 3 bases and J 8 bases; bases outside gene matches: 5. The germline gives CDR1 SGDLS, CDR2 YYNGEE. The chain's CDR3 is CASSGTSKGTQYF. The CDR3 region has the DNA TGTGCCAGCAGCGGGACTAGCAAGGGTACGCAGTATTTT.

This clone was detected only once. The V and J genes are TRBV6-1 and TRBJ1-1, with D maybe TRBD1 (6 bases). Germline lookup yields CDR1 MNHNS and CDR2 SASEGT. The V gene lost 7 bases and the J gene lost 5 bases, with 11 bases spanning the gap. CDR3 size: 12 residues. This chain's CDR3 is CASILGGTEAFF. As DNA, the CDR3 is TGTGCCAGCATCCTAGGGGGGACTGAAGCTTTCTTT.

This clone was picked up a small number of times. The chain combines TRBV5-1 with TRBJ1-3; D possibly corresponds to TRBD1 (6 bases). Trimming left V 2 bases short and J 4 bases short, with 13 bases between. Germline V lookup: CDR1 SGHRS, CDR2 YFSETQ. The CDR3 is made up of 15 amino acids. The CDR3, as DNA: TGCGCCAGCAGCTTTGGTGGAGGGGGAGGAAACACCATATATTTT. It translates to CASSFGGGGGNTIYF.